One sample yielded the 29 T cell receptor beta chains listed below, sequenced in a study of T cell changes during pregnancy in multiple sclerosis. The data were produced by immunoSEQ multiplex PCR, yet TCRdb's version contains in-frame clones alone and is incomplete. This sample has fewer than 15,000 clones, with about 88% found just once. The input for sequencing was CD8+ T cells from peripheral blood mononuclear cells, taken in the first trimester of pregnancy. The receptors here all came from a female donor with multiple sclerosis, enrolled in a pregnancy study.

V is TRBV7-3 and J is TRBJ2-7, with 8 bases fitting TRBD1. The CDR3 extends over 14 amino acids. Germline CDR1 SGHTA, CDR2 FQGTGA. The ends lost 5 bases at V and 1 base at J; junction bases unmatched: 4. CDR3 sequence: CASSPQGASYEQYF. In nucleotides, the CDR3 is TGTGCCAGCAGCCCCCAGGGGGCTTCCTACGAGCAGTACTTC.

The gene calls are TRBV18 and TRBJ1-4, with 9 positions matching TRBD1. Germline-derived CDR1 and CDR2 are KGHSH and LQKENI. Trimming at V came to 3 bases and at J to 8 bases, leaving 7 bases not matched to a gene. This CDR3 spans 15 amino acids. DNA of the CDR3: TGTGCCAGCTCACCGTTGGGACAGGGTGGGGAAAAACTGTTTTTT. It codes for CASSPLGQGGEKLFF.

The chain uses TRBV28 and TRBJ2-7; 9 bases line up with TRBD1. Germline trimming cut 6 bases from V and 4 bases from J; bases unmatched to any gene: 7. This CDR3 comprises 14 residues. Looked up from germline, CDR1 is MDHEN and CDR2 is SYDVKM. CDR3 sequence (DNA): TGTGCCAGCAGAAACGCCGGGACAGGGTACGAGCAGTACTTC. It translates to CASRNAGTGYEQYF.

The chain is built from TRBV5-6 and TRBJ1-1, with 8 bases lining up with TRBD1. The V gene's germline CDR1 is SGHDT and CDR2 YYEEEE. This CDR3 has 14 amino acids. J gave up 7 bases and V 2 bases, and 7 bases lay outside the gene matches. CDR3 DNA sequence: TGTGCCAGCAGCTTCGGGACAGGAACTCTTGAAGCTTTCTTT. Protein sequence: CASSFGTGTLEAFF.

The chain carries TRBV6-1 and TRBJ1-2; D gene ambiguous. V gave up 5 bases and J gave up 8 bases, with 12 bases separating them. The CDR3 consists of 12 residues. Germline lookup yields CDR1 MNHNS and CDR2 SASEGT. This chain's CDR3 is CASSPRKLGYTF. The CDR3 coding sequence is TGTGCCAGCAGTCCTAGGAAGTTGGGCTACACCTTC.

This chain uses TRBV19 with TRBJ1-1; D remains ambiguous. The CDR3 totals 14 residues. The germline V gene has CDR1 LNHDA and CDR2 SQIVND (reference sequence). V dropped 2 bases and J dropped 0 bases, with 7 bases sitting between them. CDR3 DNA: TGTGCCAGTAGTATATCGGTGGTGAACACTGAAGCTTTCTTT. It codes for CASSISVVNTEAFF.

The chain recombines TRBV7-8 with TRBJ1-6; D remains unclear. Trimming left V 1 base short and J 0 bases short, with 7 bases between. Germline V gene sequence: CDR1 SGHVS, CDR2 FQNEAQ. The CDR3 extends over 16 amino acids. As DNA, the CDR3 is TGTGCCAGCAGCTTAGTTGGGAGCTCCTATAATTCACCCCTCCACTTT. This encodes CASSLVGSSYNSPLHF.

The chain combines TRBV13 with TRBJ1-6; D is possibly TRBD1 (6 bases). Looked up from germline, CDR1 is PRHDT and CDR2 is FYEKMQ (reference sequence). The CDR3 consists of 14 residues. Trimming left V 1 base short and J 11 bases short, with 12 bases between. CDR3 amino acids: CASSLAGGATPLHF. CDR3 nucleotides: TGTGCCAGCAGCTTAGCGGGGGGGGCTACACCCCTCCACTTT. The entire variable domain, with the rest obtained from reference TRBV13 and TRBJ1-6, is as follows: AAGVIQSPRHLIKEKRETATLKCYPIPRHDTVYWYQQGPGQDPQFLISFYEKMQSDKGSIPDRFSAQQFSDYHSELNMSSLELGDSALYFCASSLAGGATPLHFGNGTRLTVT.

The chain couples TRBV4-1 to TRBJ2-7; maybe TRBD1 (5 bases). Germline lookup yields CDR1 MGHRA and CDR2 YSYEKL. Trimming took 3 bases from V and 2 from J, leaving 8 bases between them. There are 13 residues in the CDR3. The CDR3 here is CASSQTVAYEQYF. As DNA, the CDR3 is TGCGCCAGCAGCCAGACAGTCGCCTACGAGCAGTACTTC.

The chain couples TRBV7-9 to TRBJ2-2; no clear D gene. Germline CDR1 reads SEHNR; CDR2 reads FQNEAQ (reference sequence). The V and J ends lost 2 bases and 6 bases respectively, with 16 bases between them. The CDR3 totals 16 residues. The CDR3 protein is CASSLTTGSAAGELFF. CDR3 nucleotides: TGTGCCAGCAGCTTAACGACTGGGTCTGCTGCCGGGGAGCTGTTTTTT.

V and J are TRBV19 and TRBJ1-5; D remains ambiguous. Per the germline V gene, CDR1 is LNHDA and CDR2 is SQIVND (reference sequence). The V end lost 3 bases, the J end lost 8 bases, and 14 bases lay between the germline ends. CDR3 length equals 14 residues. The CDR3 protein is CASSMDSEAKPQHF. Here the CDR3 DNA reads TGTGCCAGTAGTATGGACTCGGAGGCCAAGCCCCAGCATTTT.

DNA for the CDR3: TGTGCCAGCAGCGACGAGGGGGGGCTTGTGTCACCCCTCCACTTT. Residues: CASSDEGGLVSPLHF. The chain couples TRBV9 to TRBJ1-6, with D perhaps TRBD1 (6 bases). This CDR3 spans 15 amino acids. The germline V gene has CDR1 SGDLS and CDR2 YYNGEE. V gave up 3 bases and J gave up 10 bases, with 17 bases separating them.

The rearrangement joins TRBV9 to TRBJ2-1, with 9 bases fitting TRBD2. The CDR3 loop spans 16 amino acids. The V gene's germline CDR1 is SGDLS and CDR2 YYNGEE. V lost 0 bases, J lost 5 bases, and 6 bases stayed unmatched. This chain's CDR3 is CASSVASGVLHNEQFF. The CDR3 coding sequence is TGTGCCAGCAGCGTAGCTAGCGGGGTCCTCCACAATGAGCAGTTCTTC.

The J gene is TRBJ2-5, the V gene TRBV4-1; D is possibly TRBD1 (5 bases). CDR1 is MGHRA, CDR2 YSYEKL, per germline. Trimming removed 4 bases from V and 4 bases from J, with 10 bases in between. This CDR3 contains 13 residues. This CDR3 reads CASSLRALETQYF. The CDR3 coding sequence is TGCGCCAGCAGCCTCAGGGCCCTAGAGACCCAGTACTTC.

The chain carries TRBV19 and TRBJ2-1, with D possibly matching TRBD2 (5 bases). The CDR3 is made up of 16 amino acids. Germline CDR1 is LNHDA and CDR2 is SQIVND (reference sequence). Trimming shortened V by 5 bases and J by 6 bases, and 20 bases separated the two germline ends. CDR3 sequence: CASSSLEGYSGNEQFF. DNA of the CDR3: TGTGCCAGTAGTTCCCTTGAGGGCTACTCGGGCAATGAGCAGTTCTTC.

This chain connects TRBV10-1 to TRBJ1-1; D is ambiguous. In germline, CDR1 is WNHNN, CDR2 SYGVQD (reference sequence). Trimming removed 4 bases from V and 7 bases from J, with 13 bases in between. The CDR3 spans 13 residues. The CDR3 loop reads CASSGPGVSEAFF. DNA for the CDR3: TGCGCCAGCAGTGGCCCGGGTGTGAGTGAAGCTTTCTTT.

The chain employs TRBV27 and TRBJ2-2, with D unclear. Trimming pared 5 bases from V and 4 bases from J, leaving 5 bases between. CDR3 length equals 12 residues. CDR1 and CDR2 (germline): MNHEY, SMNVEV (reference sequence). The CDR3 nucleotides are TGTGCCAGCAGTCAAATCACCGGGGAGCTGTTTTTT. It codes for CASSQITGELFF.

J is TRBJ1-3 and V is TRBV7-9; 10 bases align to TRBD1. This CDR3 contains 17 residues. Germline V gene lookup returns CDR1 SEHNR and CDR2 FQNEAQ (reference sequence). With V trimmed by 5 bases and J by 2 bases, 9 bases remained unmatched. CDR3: CASSPRQGAFPGNTIYF. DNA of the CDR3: TGTGCCAGCAGCCCTCGACAGGGGGCTTTTCCTGGAAACACCATATATTTT.

The CDR3 sequence: CAWALTGAVGETQYF. In DNA form, the CDR3 reads TGTGCCTGGGCATTGACAGGGGCCGTGGGAGAGACCCAGTACTTC. The chain recombines TRBV30 with TRBJ2-5, with TRBD1 matching 8 bases. CDR1 and CDR2 (germline): GTSNPN, SVGIG (reference sequence). CDR3 size: 15 residues. Unmatched junction bases numbered 12, after V lost 5 bases and J lost 4 bases.

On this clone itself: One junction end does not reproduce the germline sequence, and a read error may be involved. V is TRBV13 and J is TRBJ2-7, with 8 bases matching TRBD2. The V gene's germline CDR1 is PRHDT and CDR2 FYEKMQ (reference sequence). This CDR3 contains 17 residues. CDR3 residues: CASSRGVAGYPSHEQYF. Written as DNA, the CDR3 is TGTGCCAGCAGCCGTGGGGTAGCGGGGTACCCCTCCCACGAGCAGTACTTC.

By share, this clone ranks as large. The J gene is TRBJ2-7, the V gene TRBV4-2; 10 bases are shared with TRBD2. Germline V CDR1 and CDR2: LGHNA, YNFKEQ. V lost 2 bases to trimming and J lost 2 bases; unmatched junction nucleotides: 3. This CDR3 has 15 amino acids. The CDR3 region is CASSQLAGEAYEQYF. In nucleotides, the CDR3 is TGTGCCAGCAGCCAACTAGCGGGGGAGGCCTACGAGCAGTACTTC.

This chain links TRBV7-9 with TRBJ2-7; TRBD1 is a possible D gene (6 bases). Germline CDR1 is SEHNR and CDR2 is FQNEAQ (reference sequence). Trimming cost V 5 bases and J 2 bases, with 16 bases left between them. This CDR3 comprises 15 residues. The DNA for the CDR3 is TGTGCCAGCAGCCGTGAACAGGGAAATCCCTACGAGCAGTACTTC. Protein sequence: CASSREQGNPYEQYF.

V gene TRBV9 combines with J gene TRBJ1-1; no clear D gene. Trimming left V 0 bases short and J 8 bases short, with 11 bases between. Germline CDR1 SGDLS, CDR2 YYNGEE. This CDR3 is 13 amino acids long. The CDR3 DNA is TGTGCCAGCAGCGTAGTACAGACCCTCGAAGCTTTCTTT. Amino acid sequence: CASSVVQTLEAFF.

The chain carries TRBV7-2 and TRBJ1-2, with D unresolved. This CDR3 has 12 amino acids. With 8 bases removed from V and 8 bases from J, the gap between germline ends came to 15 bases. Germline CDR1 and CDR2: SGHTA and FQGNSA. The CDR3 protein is CASQGSWRGYTF. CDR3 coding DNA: TGTGCCAGCCAAGGGAGTTGGAGAGGCTACACCTTC.

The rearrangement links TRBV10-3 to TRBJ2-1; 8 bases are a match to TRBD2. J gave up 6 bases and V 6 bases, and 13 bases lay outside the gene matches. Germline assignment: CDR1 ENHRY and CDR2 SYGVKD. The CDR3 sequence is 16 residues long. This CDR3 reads CAIRHQSGGTFNEQFF. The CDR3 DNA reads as TGTGCCATCAGGCATCAAAGCGGGGGAACTTTCAATGAGCAGTTCTTC.

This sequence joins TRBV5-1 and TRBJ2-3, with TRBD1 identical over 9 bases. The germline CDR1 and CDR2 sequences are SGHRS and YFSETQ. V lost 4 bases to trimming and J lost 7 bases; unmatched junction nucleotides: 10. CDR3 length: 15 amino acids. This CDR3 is CASSLNRGQENTQYF. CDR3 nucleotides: TGCGCCAGCAGCCTTAACAGGGGGCAGGAGAATACGCAGTATTTT.

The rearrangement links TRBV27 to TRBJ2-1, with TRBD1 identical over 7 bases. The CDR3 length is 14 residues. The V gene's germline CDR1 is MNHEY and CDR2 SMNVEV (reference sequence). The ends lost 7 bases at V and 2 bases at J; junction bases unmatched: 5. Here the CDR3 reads CASTHQGAYNEQFF. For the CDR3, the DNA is TGTGCCAGCACCCATCAGGGGGCCTACAATGAGCAGTTCTTC.

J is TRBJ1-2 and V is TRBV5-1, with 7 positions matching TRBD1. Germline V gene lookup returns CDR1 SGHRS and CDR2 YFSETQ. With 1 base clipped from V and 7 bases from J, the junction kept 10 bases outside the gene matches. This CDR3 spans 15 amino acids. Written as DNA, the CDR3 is TGCGCCAGCAGCTTGCCAGGAGGGGGCGTCTCTGGCTACACCTTC. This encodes CASSLPGGGVSGYTF.

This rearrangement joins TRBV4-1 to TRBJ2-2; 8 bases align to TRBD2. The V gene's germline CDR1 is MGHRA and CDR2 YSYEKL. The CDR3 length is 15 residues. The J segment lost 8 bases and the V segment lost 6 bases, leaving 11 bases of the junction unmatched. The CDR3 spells CASSYGRALAGELFF. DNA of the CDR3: TGCGCCAGCAGTTACGGGAGGGCTCTTGCGGGGGAGCTGTTTTTT.